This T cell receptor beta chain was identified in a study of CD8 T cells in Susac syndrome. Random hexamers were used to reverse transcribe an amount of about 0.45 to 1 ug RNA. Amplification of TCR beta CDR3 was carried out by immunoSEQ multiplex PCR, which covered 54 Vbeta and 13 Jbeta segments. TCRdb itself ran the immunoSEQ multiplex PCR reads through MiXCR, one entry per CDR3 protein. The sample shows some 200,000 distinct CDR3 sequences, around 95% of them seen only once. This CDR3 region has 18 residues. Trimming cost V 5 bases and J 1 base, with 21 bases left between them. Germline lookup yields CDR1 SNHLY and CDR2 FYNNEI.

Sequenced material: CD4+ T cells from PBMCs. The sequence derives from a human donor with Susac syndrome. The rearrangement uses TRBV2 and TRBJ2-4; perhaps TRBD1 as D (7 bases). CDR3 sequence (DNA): TGTGCCAGCAGTCAGAGGGACAGAGGGAGGATCGCCAAAAACATTCAGTACTTC. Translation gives CASSQRDRGRIAKNIQYF.